The 2 T cell receptor beta chains below all came from one sample that was sequenced in a study of blood T cell repertoires in COVID-19. Sequencing used immunoSEQ multiplex PCR; TCRdb keeps in-frame clones, though not all of them. The sample holds roughly 200,000 clones, about 90% seen once. Sequencing input: peripheral blood. The receptors here all came from a woman younger than 30 who had recovered from COVID-19.

This chain uses TRBV5-4 with TRBJ2-7; possible D gene TRBD2, 6 bases. V lost 5 bases, J lost 2 bases, and 17 bases lay in between. CDR1 is SGHNT and CDR2 is YYREEE in the germline V gene (reference sequence). The CDR3 runs to 15 residues. The chain's CDR3 is CASRTSGRTPYEQYF. CDR3 coding DNA: TGTGCCAGCAGAACCAGCGGGCGCACCCCCTACGAGCAGTACTTC.

There are a few counts of this clone. This chain uses TRBV5-1 with TRBJ2-7; 7 bases match TRBD1. V gave up 5 bases and J gave up 4 bases; unmatched junction bases: 3. The CDR3 extends over 12 amino acids. Germline assignment: CDR1 SGHRS and CDR2 YFSETQ. Here the CDR3 reads CASRRQGYEQYF. The CDR3 nucleotides read TGCGCCAGCAGAAGACAGGGATACGAGCAGTACTTC.